Included here is one TCR beta chain sequence, with context. This clone has just a few counts. The antigen it binds to is not known. No qualities accompany the bases; no much larger clone lies one base away. The data originate from a study of T cell responses to AZD1222 COVID-19 vaccine (dated by TCRdb to the early 2020s). Some background on the complete study: AZD1222 recipients whose second dose came at about 4 weeks and those whose second dose came at about 12 weeks were combined into one group, since spike-specific TCR depth and breadth did not differ between the two schedules. Enrollment into the trials was organized by age into subgroups of 18-55, 56-69 and 70-plus years, and those subgroups contained approximately 160, 26 and 62 TCR-sequenced participants, respectively. TCR sequencing covered approximately 230 trial participants: 200 to 220 given two doses of AZD1222 and around 25 given two doses of MenACWY control vaccine. What the work shows at the level of the full study, not this receptor alone: Because no day 14 peak-response samples were available, repertoires were characterized only after the peak T cell response. Participants were mostly white British and included more females than males, and it was suggested by the authors that clonal diversity may have been underestimated. Conclusions about previously exposed vaccinees are limited because only a handful of AZD1222 recipients were SARS-CoV-2 seropositive at baseline. After two AZD1222 doses, spike-specific TCR breadth and depth were significantly higher than at day 0 and than in MenACWY recipients. In the small 56-69-year group, the increase in depth fell short of significance, most likely because of low power. Reportedly, almost half of the unique spike-specific TCRs recognized epitopes lying outside the regions that are mutated in the B.1.351 and B.1.1.7 variants. Vaccine-associated CD4 TCRs spanned the whole spike protein, with dominant responses in regions 160-218 and 743-854.

The germline V gene provides CDR1 SGHTA and CDR2 FQGNSA. The junction carries 10 bases between V and J, which are trimmed by 3 bases and 0 bases respectively. Counted from cysteine to phenylalanine, this CDR3 has 15 amino acids. The only DNA kept is the CDR3, 45 bases in frame from the first base. The CDR3 regions of human TCRbeta chains were analyzed by immunosequencing. On the authors' methods: Repertoire TCRs were checked for matches against a reference library of SARS-CoV-2-specific TCRs that had been generated using the MIRA antigen-specificity platform. Breadth meant the fraction of unique TCRs that were SARS-CoV-2-associated, whereas depth meant the fraction of total T cells that were SARS-CoV-2-associated. Each spike-specific TCR was assigned to its reactive spike region and to a CD4 or CD8 class using the MIRA data. Log10-transformed breadth and depth values were compared by one-way ANOVA with Sidak's multiple comparisons tests. In TCRdb, the immuneACCESS table is reduced to in-frame sequences with V and J assigned. These tables do not hold every clone; where another copy was compared, an unresolved V gene accounts for under half, and the others remain unexplained. The V and J calls and clone size come from that table; D and trimming were worked out from the DNA. The sample table contains about 160,000 clones; only one count was recorded for 88% of them. More than 5.5% of the sample comes from the top ten.

Sample time point, as interpreted from the label and publication: baseline before first vaccination. Vaccinee samples came from UK trials COV001 and COV002, including a single-blind randomized controlled phase 2/3 trial of AZD1222 (ChAdOx1 nCoV-19) in healthy adults. For TCRbeta chain sequencing, PBMC samples from trial participants were taken at day 0 and at day 28 after the second dose. The clonotype was recovered from an adult in good health. The sequencing here drew on peripheral blood, taken on day 0 of AZD1222 vaccination. The V and J genes are TRBV7-2 and TRBJ2-3; perhaps TRBD1 is the D gene, with 5 bases matching. The base sequence is TGTGCCAGCAGCTTTGACAGCGCTAGCACAGATACGCAGTATTTT. This gives the protein CASSFDSASTDTQYF. This CDR3, with the reference TRBV7-2 and TRBJ2-3 proteins standing in past its ends, gives the full variable domain GAGVSQSPSNKVTEKGKDVELRCDPISGHTALYWYRQSLGQGLEFLIYFQGNSAPDKSGLPSDRFSAERTGGSVSTLTIQRTQQEDSAVYLCASSFDSASTDTQYFGPGTRLTVL.